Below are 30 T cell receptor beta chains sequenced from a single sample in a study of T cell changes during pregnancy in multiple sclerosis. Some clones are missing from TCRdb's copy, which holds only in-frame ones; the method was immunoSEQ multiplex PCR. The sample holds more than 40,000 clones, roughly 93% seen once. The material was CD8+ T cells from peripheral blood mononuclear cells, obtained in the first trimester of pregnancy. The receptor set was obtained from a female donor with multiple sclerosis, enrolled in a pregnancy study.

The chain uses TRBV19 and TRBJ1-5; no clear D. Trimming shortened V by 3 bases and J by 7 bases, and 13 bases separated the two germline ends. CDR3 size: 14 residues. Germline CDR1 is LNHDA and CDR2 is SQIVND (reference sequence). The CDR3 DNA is TGTGCCAGTAGTATGGAGCCATGGAGGCAGCCCCAGCATTTT. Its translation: CASSMEPWRQPQHF.

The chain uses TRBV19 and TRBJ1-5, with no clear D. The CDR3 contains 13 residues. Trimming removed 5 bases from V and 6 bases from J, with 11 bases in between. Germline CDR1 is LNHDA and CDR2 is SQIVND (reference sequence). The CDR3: CASSFFRIQPQHF. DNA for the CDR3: TGTGCCAGTAGTTTCTTCAGGATTCAGCCCCAGCATTTT.

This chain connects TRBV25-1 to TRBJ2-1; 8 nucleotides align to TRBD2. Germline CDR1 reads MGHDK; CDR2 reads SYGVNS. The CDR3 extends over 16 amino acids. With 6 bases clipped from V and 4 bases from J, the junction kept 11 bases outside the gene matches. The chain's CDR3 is CASRGGEAGGYNEQFF. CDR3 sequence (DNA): TGTGCCAGCAGGGGGGGTGAGGCGGGAGGTTACAATGAGCAGTTCTTC.

The CDR3 coding sequence is TGTGCCAGCAGCCCCCCTGACGGGGGGCGGGCGTTTGTGCAGTTCTTC. Translated, it gives CASSPPDGGRAFVQFF. V and J are TRBV7-9 and TRBJ2-1, with TRBD2 as a possible D gene (7 bases). Germline V gene sequence: CDR1 SEHNR, CDR2 FQNEAQ (reference sequence). The CDR3 contains 16 residues. Deletions cut 5 bases from V and 12 bases from J, with 26 bases between.

The CDR3 sequence: CASSEYRVTQETQYF. The CDR3 nucleotides read TGTGCCAGCAGTGAATACAGGGTGACCCAAGAGACCCAGTACTTC. The chain has TRBV25-1 and TRBJ2-5, with D perhaps matching TRBD1 (5 bases). The germline V gene has CDR1 MGHDK and CDR2 SYGVNS. V was shortened by 0 bases and J by 1 base, with 9 bases between the two germline ends. This CDR3 has 15 residues.

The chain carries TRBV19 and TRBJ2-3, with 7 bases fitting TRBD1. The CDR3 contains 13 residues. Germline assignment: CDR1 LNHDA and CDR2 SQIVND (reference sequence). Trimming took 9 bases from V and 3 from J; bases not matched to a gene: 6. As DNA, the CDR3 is TGTGCCAGGCTTCCCAGGGGGACAGATACGCAGTATTTT. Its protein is CARLPRGTDTQYF.

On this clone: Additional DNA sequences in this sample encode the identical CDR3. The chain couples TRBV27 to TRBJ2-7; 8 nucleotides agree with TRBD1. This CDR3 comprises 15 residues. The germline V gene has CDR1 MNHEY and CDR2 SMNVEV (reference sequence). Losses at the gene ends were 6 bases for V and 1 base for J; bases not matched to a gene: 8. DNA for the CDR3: TGTGCCAGCAGCTCCTTACGGACAGGGTCCTACGAGCAGTACTTC. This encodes CASSSLRTGSYEQYF.

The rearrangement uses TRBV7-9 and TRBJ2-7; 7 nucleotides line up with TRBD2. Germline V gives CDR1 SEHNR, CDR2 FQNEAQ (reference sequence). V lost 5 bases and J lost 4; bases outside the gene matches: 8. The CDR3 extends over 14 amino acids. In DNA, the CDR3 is TGTGCCAGCAGCCCGAGGGAGGGCCCGTACGAGCAGTACTTC. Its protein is CASSPREGPYEQYF.

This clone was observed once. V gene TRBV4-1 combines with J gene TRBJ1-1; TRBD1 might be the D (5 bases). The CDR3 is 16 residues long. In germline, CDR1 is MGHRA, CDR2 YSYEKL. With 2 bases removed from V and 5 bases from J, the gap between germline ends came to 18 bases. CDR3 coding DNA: TGCGCCAGCAGCCAAACGCCATACCAGGGTTTGACTGAAGCTTTCTTT. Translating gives CASSQTPYQGLTEAFF.

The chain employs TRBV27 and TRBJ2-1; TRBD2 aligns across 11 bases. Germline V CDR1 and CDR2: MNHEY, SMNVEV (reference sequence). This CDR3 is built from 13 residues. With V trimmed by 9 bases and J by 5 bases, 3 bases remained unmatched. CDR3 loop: CASGTSGHNEQFF. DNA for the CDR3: TGTGCCAGTGGGACTAGCGGACACAATGAGCAGTTCTTC.

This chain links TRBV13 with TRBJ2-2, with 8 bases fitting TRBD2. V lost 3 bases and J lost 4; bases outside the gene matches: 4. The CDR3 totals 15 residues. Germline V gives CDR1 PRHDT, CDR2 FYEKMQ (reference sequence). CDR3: CASSFSGDFTGELFF. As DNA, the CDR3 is TGTGCCAGCAGCTTTAGCGGGGACTTCACCGGGGAGCTGTTTTTT.

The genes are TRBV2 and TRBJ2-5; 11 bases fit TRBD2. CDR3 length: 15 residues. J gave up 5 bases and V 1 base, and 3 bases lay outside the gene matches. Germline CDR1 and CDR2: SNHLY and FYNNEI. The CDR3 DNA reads TGTGCCAGCAGTGAAGGGGTAGCGGGGGGGGAGACCCAGTACTTC. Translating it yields CASSEGVAGGETQYF.

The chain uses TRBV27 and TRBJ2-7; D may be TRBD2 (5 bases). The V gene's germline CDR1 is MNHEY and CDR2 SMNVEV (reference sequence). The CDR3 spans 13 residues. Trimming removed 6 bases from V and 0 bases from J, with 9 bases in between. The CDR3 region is CASRRRISYEQYF. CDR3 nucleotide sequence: TGTGCCAGCAGACGGAGGATCTCCTACGAGCAGTACTTC.

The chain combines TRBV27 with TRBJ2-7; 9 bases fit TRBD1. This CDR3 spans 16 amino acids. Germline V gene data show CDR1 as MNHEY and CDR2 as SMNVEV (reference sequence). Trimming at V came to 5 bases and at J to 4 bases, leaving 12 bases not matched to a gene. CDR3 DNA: TGTGCCAGCAGTCCGAGGCCATCCGGGACAGGGTACGAGCAGTACTTC. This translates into CASSPRPSGTGYEQYF.

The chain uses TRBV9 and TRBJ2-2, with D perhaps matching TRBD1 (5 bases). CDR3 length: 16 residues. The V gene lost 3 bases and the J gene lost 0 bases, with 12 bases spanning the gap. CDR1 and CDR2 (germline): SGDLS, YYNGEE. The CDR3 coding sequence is TGTGCCAGCAGCGCCCGACAGAATCCGAACACCGGGGAGCTGTTTTTT. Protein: CASSARQNPNTGELFF.

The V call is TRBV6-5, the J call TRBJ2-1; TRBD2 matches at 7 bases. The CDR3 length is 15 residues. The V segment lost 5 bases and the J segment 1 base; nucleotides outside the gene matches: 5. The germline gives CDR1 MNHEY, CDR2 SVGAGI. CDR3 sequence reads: CASSPGLVSYNEQFF. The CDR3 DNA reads TGTGCCAGCAGTCCCGGACTAGTTTCCTACAATGAGCAGTTCTTC.

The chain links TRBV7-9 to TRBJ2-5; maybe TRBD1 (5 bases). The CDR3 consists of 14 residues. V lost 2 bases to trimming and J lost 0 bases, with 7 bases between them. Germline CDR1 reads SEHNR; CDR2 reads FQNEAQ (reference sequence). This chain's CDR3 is CASSLQGDQETQYF. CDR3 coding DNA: TGTGCCAGCAGCTTACAGGGTGACCAAGAGACCCAGTACTTC.

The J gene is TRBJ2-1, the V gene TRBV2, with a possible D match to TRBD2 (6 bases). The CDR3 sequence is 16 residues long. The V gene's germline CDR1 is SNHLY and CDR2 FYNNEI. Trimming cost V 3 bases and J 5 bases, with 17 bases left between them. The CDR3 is CASSEGRGRVDNEQFF. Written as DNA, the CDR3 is TGTGCCAGCAGTGAGGGGCGGGGAAGGGTGGACAATGAGCAGTTCTTC.

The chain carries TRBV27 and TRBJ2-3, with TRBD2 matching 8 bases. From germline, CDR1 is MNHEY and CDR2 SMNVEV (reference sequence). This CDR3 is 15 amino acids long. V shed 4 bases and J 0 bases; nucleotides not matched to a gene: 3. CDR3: CASSSLAVSTDTQYF. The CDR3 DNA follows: TGTGCCAGCAGTTCACTAGCGGTGAGCACAGATACGCAGTATTTT.

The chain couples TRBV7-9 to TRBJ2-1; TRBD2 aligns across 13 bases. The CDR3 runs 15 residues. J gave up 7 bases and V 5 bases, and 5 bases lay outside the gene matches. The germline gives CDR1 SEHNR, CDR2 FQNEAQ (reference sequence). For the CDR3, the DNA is TGTGCCAGCAGCCCGCGGACTAGCGGGGGTAATGAGCAGTTCTTC. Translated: CASSPRTSGGNEQFF.

The CDR3 here is CASSLAPGHSTDTQYF. Here the CDR3 DNA reads TGTGCCAGCAGCTTAGCGCCGGGACACTCCACAGATACGCAGTATTTT. This chain uses TRBV7-6 with TRBJ2-3; D is possibly TRBD1 (6 bases). The germline gives CDR1 SGHVS, CDR2 FNYEAQ. Trimming left V 0 bases short and J 2 bases short, with 12 bases between. CDR3 size: 16 residues.

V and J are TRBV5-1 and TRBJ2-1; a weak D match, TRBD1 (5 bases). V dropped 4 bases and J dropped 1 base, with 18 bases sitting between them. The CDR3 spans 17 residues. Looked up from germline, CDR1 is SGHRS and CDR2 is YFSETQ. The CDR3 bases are TGCGCCAGCAGCCCGCAGGTTGGGGCGGAGTCCTACAATGAGCAGTTCTTC. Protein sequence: CASSPQVGAESYNEQFF.

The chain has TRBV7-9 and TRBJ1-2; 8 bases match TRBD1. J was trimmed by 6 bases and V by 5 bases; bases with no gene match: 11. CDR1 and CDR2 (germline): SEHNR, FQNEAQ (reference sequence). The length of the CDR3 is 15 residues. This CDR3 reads CASSPTDREDDGYTF. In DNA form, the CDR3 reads TGTGCCAGCAGCCCGACGGACAGGGAGGATGATGGCTACACCTTC.

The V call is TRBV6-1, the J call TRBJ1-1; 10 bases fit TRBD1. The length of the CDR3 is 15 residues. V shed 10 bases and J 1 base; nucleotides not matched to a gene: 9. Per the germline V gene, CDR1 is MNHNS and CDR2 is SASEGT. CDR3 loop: CATSPGQGTNTEAFF. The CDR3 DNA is TGTGCCACCTCCCCGGGACAGGGGACGAACACTGAAGCTTTCTTT.

The CDR3: CASSHPGGETQYF. CDR3 DNA: TGCGCCAGCAGCCATCCCGGAGGGGAGACCCAGTACTTC. This chain uses TRBV4-1 with TRBJ2-5; perhaps TRBD2 as D (6 bases). The CDR3 runs 13 residues. CDR1 is MGHRA, CDR2 YSYEKL, per germline. The V gene lost 3 bases and the J gene lost 5 bases, with 10 bases spanning the gap.

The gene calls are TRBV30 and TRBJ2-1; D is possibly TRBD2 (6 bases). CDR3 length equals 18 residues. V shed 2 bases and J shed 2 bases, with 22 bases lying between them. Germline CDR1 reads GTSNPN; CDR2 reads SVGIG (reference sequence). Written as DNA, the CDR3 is TGTGCCTGGAGTCTAAGTGGCGATGGCGGGGTTCCCTACAATGAGCAGTTCTTC. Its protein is CAWSLSGDGGVPYNEQFF.

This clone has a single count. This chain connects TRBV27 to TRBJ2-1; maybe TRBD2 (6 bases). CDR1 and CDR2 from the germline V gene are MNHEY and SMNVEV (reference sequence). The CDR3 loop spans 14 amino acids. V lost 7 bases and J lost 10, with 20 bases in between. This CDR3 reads CASIPLAHSGEQFF. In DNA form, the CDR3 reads TGTGCCAGCATACCACTAGCCCATTCCGGAGAGCAGTTCTTC.

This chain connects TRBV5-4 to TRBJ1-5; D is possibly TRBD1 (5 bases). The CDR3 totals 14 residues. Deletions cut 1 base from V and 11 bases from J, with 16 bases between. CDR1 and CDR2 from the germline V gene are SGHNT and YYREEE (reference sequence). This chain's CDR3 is CASSLWGGAGAQHF. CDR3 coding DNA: TGTGCCAGCAGCTTGTGGGGAGGGGCAGGAGCCCAGCATTTT. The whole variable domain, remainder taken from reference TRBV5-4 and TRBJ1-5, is ETGVTQSPTHLIKTRGQQVTLRCSSQSGHNTVSWYQQALGQGPQFIFQYYREEENGRGNFPPRFSGLQFPNYSSELNVNALELDDSALYLCASSLWGGAGAQHFGDGTRLSIL.

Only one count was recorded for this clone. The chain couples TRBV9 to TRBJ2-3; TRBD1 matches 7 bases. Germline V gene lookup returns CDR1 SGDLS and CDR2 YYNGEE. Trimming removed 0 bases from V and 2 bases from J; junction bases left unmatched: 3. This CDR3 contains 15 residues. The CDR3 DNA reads TGTGCCAGCAGCGTAGGGGGACAGATCACAGATACGCAGTATTTT. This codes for CASSVGGQITDTQYF.

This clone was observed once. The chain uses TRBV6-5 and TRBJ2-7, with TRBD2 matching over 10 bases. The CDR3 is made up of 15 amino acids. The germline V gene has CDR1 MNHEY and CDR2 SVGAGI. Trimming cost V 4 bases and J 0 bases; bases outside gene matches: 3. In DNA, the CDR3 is TGTGCCAGCAGTTCCTTAGCGGGAGGCTCCTACGAGCAGTACTTC. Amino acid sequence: CASSSLAGGSYEQYF.